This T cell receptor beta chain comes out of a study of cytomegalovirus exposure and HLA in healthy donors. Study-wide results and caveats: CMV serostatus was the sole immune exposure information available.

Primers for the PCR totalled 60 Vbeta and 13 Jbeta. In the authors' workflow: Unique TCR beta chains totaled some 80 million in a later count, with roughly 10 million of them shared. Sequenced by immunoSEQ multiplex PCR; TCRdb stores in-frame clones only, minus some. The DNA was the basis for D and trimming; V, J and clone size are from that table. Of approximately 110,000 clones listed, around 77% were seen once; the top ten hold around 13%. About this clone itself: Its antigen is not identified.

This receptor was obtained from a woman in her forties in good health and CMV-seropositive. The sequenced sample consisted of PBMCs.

CDR3 sequence (DNA): TGTGCCAGTAGTATAGCGGCGGGGCCCTCCTACGAGCAGTACTTC. Its translation is CASSIAAGPSYEQYF. This rearrangement joins TRBV19 to TRBJ2-7; possibly TRBD2 for D (6 bases). Germline CDR1 reads LNHDA; CDR2 reads SQIVND (reference sequence). The CDR3 has 15 amino acids. V lost 1 base, J lost 0 bases, and 10 bases lay in between.